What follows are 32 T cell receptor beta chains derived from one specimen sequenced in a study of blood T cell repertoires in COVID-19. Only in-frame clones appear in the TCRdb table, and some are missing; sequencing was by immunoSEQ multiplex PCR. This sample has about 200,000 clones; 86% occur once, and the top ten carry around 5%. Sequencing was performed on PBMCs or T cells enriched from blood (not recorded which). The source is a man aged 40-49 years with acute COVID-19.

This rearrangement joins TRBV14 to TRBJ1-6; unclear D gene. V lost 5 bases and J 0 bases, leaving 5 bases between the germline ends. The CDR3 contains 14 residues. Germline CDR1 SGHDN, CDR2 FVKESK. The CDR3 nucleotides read TGTGCCAGCAGCACTAGCTCCTATAATTCACCCCTCCACTTT. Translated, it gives CASSTSSYNSPLHF.

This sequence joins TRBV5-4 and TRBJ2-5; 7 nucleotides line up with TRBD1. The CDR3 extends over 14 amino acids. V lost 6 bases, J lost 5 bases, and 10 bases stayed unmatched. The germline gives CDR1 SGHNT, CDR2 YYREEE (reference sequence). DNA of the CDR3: TGTGCCAGCACTCATTCCGACAGGGAGGAGACCCAGTACTTC. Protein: CASTHSDREETQYF.

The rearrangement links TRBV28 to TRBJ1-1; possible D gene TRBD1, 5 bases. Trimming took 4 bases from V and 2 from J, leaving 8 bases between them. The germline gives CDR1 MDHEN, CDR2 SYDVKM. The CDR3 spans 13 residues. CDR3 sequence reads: CASSWGENTEAFF. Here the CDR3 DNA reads TGTGCCAGCAGTTGGGGGGAAAACACTGAAGCTTTCTTT.

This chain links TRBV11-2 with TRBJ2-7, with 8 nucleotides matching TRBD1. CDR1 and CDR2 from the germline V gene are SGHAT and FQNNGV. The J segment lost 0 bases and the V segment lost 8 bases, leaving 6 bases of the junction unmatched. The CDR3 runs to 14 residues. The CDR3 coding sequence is TGTGCCAGCGCCCGACAGGGGAGCTCCTACGAGCAGTACTTC. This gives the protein CASARQGSSYEQYF.

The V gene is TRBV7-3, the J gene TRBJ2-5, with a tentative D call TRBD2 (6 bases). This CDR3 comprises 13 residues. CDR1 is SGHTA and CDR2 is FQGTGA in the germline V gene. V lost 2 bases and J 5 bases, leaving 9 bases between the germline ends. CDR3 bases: TGTGCCAGCAGCTTAGGAGGGTCGGAGACCCAGTACTTC. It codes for CASSLGGSETQYF.

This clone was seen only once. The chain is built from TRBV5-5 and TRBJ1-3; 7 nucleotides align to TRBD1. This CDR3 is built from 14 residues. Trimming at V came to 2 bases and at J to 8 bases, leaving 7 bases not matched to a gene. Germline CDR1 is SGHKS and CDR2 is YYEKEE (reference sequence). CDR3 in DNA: TGTGCCAGCAGCTTAGCTACAGGGGCCGACACCATATATTTT. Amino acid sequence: CASSLATGADTIYF. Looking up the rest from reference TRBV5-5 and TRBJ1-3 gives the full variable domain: DAGVTQSPTHLIKTRGQQVTLRCSPISGHKSVSWYQQVLGQGPQFIFQYYEKEERGRGNFPDRFSARQFPNYSSELNVNALLLGDSALYLCASSLATGADTIYFGEGSWLTVV.

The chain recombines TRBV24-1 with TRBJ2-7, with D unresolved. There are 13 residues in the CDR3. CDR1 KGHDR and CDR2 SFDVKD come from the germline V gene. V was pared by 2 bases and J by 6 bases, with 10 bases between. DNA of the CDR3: TGTGCCACCAGTGATTCCCCACATTTCGAGCAGTACTTC. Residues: CATSDSPHFEQYF.

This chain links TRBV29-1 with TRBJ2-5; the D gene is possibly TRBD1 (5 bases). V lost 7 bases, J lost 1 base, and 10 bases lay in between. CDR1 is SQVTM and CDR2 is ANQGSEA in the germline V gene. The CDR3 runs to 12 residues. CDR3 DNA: TGCAGCGCACAGGCCGTCCAAGAGACCCAGTACTTC. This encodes CSAQAVQETQYF. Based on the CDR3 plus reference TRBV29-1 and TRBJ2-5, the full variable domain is SAVISQKPSRDICQRGTSLTIQCQVDSQVTMMFWYRQQPGQSLTLIATANQGSEATYESGFVIDKFPISRPNLTFSTLTVSNMSPEDSSIYLCSAQAVQETQYFGPGTRLLVL.

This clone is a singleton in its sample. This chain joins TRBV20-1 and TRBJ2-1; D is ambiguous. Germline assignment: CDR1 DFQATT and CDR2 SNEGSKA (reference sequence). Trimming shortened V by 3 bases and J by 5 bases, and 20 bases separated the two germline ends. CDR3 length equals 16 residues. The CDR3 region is CSASDPARRPNNEQFF. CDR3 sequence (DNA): TGCAGTGCTAGTGACCCGGCTAGGAGACCAAACAATGAGCAGTTCTTC.

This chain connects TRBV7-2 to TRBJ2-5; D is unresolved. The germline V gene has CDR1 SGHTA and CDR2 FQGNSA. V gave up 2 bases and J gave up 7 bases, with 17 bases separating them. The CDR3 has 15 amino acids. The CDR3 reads CASSLLRQVSGTQYF. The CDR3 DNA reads TGTGCCAGCAGCTTATTAAGACAAGTTTCCGGGACCCAGTACTTC.

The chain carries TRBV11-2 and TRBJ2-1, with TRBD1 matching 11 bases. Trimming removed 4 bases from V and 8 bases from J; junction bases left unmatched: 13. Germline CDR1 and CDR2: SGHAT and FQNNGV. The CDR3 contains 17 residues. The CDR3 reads CASSSTGTGGLRDEQFF. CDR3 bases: TGTGCCAGCAGCTCTACCGGGACAGGGGGGCTACGCGATGAGCAGTTCTTC. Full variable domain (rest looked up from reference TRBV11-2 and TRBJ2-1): EAGVAQSPRYKIIEKRQSVAFWCNPISGHATLYWYQQILGQGPKLLIQFQNNGVVDDSQLPKDRFSAERLKGVDSTLKIQPAKLEDSAVYLCASSSTGTGGLRDEQFFGPGTRLTVL.

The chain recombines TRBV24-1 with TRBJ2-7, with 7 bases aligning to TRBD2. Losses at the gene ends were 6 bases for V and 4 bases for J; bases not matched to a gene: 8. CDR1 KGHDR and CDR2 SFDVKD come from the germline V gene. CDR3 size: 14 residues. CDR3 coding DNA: TGTGCCACCAGTAATTCGCGGGAGTATTACGAGCAGTACTTC. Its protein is CATSNSREYYEQYF.

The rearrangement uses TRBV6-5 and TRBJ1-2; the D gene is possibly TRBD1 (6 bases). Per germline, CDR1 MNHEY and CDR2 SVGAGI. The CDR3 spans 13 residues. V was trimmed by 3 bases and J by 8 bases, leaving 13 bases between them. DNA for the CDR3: TGTGCCAGCAGTTATGGACAGAGGCAAGGCTACACCTTC. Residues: CASSYGQRQGYTF.

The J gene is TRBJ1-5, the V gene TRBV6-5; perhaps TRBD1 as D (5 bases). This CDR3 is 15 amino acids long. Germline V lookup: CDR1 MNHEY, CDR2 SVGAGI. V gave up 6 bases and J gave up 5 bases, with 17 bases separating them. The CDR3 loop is CASSVDGGSHQPQHF. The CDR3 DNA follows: TGTGCCAGCAGCGTAGATGGGGGGTCTCATCAGCCCCAGCATTTT.

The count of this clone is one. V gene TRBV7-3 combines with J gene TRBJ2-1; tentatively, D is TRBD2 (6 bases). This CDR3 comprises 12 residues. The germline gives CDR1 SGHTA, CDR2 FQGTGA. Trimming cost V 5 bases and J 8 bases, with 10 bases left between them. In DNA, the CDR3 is TGTGCCAGCAGCCAAGGAGGGGATGAGCAGTTCTTC. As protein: CASSQGGDEQFF. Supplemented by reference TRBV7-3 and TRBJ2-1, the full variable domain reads GAGVSQTPSNKVTEKGKYVELRCDPISGHTALYWYRQSLGQGPEFLIYFQGTGAADDSGLPNDRFFAVRPEGSVSTLKIQRTERGDSAVYLCASSQGGDEQFFGPGTRLTVL.

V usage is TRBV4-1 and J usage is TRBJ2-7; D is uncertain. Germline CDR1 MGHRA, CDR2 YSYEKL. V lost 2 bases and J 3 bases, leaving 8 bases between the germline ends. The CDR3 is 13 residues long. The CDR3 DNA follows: TGCGCCAGCAGCCAAAAACACCTCTACGAGCAGTACTTC. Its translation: CASSQKHLYEQYF.

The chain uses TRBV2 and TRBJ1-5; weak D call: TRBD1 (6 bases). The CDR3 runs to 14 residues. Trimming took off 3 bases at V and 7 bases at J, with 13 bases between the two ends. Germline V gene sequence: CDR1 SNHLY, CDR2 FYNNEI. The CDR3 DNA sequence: TGTGCCAGCAGTGACCCCACAGGGTTCCAGCCCCAGCATTTT. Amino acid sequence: CASSDPTGFQPQHF. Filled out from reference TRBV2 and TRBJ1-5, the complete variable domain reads EPEVTQTPSHQVTQMGQEVILRCVPISNHLYFYWYRQILGQKVEFLVSFYNNEISEKSEIFDDQFSVERPDGSNFTLKIRSTKLEDSAMYFCASSDPTGFQPQHFGDGTRLSIL.

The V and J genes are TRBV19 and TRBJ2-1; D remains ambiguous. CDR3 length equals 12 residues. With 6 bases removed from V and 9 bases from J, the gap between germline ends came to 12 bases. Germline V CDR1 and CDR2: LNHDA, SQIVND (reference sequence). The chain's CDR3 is CASRQTAGEQFF. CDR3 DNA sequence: TGTGCCAGTAGGCAAACTGCCGGTGAGCAGTTCTTC.

The CDR3 coding sequence is TGTGCCAGCAGTCGGGACAGGGGAGGGCCCTACAATGAGCAGTTCTTC. Translation gives CASSRDRGGPYNEQFF. The genes are TRBV5-6 and TRBJ2-1, with 10 bases lining up with TRBD1. CDR1 is SGHDT, CDR2 YYEEEE, per germline. The junction had 7 bases not matched to a gene; V was cut back by 5 bases and J by 2 bases. The CDR3 runs 16 residues.

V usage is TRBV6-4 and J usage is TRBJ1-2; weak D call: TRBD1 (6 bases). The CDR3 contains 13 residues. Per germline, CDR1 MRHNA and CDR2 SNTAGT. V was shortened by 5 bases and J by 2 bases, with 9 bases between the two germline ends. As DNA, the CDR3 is TGTGCCAGCAGTAGCACAGGGAACTATGGCTACACCTTC. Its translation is CASSSTGNYGYTF.

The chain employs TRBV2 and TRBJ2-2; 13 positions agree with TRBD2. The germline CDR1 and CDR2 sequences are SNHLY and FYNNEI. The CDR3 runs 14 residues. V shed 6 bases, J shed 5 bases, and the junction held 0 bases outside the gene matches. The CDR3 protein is CASRGLAGTGELFF. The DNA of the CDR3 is TGTGCCAGCAGGGGACTAGCGGGGACCGGGGAGCTGTTTTTT.

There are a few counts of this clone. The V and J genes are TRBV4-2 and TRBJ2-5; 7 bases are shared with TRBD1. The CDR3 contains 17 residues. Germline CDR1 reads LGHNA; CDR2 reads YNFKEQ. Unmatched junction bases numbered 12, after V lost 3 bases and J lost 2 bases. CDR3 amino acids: CASSQPSSGTAQETQYF. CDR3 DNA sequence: TGTGCCAGCAGCCAGCCATCGTCCGGGACAGCACAAGAGACCCAGTACTTC.

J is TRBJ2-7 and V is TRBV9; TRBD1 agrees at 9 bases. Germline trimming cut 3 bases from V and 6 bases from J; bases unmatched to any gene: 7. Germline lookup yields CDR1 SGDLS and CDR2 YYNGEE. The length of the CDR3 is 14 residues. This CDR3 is CASSGSGTGIEQYF. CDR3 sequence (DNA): TGTGCCAGCAGCGGATCCGGGACAGGGATCGAGCAGTACTTC.

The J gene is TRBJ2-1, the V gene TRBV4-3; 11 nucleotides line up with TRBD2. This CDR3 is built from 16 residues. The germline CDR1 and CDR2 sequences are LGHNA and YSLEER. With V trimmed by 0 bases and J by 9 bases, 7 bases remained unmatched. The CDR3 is CASSQDWASGRIEQFF. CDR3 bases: TGCGCCAGCAGCCAAGATTGGGCTAGCGGGAGGATTGAGCAGTTCTTC.

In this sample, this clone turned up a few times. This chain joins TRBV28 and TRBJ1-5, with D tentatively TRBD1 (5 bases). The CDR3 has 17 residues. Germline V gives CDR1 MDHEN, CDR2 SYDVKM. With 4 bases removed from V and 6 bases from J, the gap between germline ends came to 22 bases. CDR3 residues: CASSSPGAGGVSQPQHF. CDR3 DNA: TGTGCCAGCAGTTCCCCGGGTGCCGGAGGGGTTTCTCAGCCCCAGCATTTT.

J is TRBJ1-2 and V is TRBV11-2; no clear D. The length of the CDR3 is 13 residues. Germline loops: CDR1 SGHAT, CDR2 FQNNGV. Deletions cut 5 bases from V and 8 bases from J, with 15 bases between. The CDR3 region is CASSPTTLEGYTF. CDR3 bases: TGTGCCAGCAGCCCGACGACTCTGGAGGGCTACACCTTC.

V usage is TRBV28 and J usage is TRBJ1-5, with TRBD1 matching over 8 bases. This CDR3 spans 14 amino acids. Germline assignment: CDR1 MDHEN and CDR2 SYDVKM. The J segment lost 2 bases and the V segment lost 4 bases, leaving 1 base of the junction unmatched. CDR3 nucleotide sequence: TGTGCCAGCAGTTACAGGGGGGGCAATCAGCCCCAGCATTTT. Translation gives CASSYRGGNQPQHF.

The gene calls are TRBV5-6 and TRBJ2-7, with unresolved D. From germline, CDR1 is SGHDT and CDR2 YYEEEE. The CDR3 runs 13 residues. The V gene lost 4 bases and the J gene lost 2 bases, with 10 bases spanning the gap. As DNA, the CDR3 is TGTGCCAGCAGCCGACCGACTGCCTACGAGCAGTACTTC. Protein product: CASSRPTAYEQYF.

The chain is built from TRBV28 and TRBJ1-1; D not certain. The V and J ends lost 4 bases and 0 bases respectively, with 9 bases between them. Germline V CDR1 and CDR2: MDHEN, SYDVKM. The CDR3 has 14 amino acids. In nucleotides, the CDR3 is TGTGCCAGCAGTTCCTTGGTAGTGAACACTGAAGCTTTCTTT. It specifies CASSSLVVNTEAFF.

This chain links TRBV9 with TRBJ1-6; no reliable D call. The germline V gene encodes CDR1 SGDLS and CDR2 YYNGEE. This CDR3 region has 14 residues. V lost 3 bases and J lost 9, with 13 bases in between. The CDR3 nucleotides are TGTGCCAGCAGCGCAGCCCTACAGCTTTCACCCCTCCACTTT. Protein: CASSAALQLSPLHF.

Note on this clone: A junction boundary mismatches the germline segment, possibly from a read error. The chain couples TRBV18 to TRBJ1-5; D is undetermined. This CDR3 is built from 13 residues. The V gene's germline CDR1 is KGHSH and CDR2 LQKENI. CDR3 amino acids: CASSPSTNQSQHF. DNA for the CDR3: TGTGCCAGCTCACCCAGTACCAATCAGTCCCAGCATTTT.

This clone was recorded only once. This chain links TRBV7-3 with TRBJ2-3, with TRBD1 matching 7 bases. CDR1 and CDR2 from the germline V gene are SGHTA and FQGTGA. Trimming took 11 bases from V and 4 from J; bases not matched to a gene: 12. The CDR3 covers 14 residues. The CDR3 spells CAGSTGLFPDTQYF. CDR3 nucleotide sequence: TGTGCCGGCTCGACAGGGCTTTTCCCAGATACGCAGTATTTT.